What follows are 9 T cell receptor beta chains derived from one specimen sequenced in a study of T cells after yellow fever vaccination. Via MiXCR, TCRdb re-called the 5' RACE reads, giving one row per CDR3 protein. This sample has roughly 300,000 distinct CDR3 sequences, with less than 9.5% found just once. This specimen was PBMCs, taken roughly 46 days after the first yellow fever vaccination. Every receptor here comes from a man in his late teens or twenties who received the YFV17D yellow fever vaccine.

This clonotype was seen ten or more times. This chain uses TRBV5-8 with TRBJ2-7; no clear D. Germline CDR1 reads SGHTS; CDR2 reads YDEGEE. Trimming left V 3 bases short and J 2 bases short, with 6 bases between. The CDR3 extends over 12 amino acids. The DNA for the CDR3 is TGTGCCAGCAGCTATGGAACCTACGAGCAGTACTTC. Residues: CASSYGTYEQYF.

The chain links TRBV18 to TRBJ2-1; D remains ambiguous. The CDR3 covers 13 residues. Germline lookup yields CDR1 KGHSH and CDR2 LQKENI. V lost 3 bases and J lost 7, with 10 bases in between. The chain's CDR3 is CASSPPPENEQFF. Written as DNA, the CDR3 is TGTGCCAGCTCACCGCCGCCGGAGAATGAGCAGTTCTTC.

In its sample, this clonotype was seen many times. The rearrangement links TRBV7-9 to TRBJ1-2; no clear D. The CDR3 loop spans 14 amino acids. Germline V gene data show CDR1 as SEHNR and CDR2 as FQNEAQ (reference sequence). V lost 3 bases to trimming and J lost 4 bases, with 12 bases between them. The CDR3 nucleotides read TGTGCCAGCAGCTTTCGTGGGTACCCCTATGGCTACACCTTC. Translating it yields CASSFRGYPYGYTF.

This clonotype was recorded a few times. The J gene is TRBJ2-1, the V gene TRBV19; D gene ambiguous. This CDR3 has 15 residues. Germline V gene sequence: CDR1 LNHDA, CDR2 SQIVND (reference sequence). V dropped 0 bases and J dropped 8 bases, with 14 bases sitting between them. CDR3 protein: CASSIDTTLNYEQFF. DNA for the CDR3: TGTGCCAGTAGTATAGATACGACCCTGAATTATGAGCAGTTCTTC.

CDR3 nucleotide sequence: TGTGCCAGCAGCTTAGGGGGGGACGGGGACTATGGCTACACCTTC. It codes for CASSLGGDGDYGYTF. The chain recombines TRBV7-9 with TRBJ1-2; a possible D gene is TRBD1 (5 bases). V gave up 1 base and J gave up 3 bases, with 12 bases separating them. The CDR3 spans 15 residues. Per the germline V gene, CDR1 is SEHNR and CDR2 is FQNEAQ (reference sequence).

This sequence joins TRBV11-2 and TRBJ2-5; 8 positions match TRBD2. This CDR3 spans 15 amino acids. The V segment lost 5 bases and the J segment 4 bases; nucleotides outside the gene matches: 9. Germline V gene lookup returns CDR1 SGHAT and CDR2 FQNNGV. This CDR3 reads CASSPSGGGPETQYF. CDR3 nucleotides: TGTGCCAGCAGCCCGTCGGGCGGGGGGCCAGAGACCCAGTACTTC.

The J gene is TRBJ2-2, the V gene TRBV27; D is possibly TRBD1 (6 bases). This CDR3 has 17 amino acids. V lost 5 bases to trimming and J lost 7 bases, with 23 bases between them. Germline CDR1 reads MNHEY; CDR2 reads SMNVEV (reference sequence). This chain's CDR3 is CASSIHRVQALHGELFF. CDR3 sequence (DNA): TGTGCCAGCAGTATTCACAGGGTCCAAGCCCTACACGGGGAGCTGTTTTTT.

This clonotype has only a few counts. The chain recombines TRBV25-1 with TRBJ2-5; 7 bases fit TRBD1. V shed 4 bases, J shed 4 bases, and the junction held 9 bases outside the gene matches. The length of the CDR3 is 15 residues. Germline V gene lookup returns CDR1 MGHDK and CDR2 SYGVNS. Written as DNA, the CDR3 is TGTGCCAGCAGTGCGACGACAGGGATCCGAGAGACCCAGTACTTC. Translation: CASSATTGIRETQYF.

This clonotype was seen at least ten times. The chain recombines TRBV12-3 or TRBV12-4 with TRBJ2-5; D is ambiguous. The CDR3 has 12 amino acids. V was cut by 4 bases and J by 5 bases, with 8 bases left in between. The CDR3, as DNA: TGTGCCAGCAGTTCCCAGGTGGAGACCCAGTACTTC. This encodes CASSSQVETQYF.